This TCR beta chain was retrieved from a study of T cells in Graves' hyperthyroidism and ophthalmopathy. Study results and caveats: Ophthalmopathy stood apart from stable hyperthyroidism in a 13 V-J model. Ophthalmopathy was model-predicted a median about 7.1 months pre-onset. Researchers found most expanded thyroid clonotypes above 0.001 in blood as well.

Note on this clonotype: Its specificity is unknown.

In making diagnoses, clinical symptoms, serum thyroxine and TRAb, thyroid ultrasound and orbital computed tomography were all used. RNA transcripts gave rise to amplified TCR beta CDR3 regions. The TCR CDR3 was amplified in a first-round RT-PCR using the HTBI primer set. Each CDR3 protein is one row after TCRdb ran MiXCR on the multiplex PCR reads. The sample includes roughly 260,000 distinct CDR3 sequences, about 14% seen only once; the top ten take 10% to 15%. Germline CDR1 and CDR2: SGDLS and YYNGEE. The V and J ends lost 2 bases and 2 bases, in that order; junction bases with no gene match: 1. This CDR3 contains 15 residues.

The receptor's source is a woman in her 40s with Graves' hyperthyroidism that later progressed to Graves' ophthalmopathy. Input material: blood. V is TRBV9 and J is TRBJ2-3; TRBD2 agrees at 11 bases. This CDR3 reads CASSVSGRATDTQYF. Here the CDR3 DNA reads TGTGCCAGCAGCGTTAGCGGGAGGGCCACAGATACGCAGTATTTT.